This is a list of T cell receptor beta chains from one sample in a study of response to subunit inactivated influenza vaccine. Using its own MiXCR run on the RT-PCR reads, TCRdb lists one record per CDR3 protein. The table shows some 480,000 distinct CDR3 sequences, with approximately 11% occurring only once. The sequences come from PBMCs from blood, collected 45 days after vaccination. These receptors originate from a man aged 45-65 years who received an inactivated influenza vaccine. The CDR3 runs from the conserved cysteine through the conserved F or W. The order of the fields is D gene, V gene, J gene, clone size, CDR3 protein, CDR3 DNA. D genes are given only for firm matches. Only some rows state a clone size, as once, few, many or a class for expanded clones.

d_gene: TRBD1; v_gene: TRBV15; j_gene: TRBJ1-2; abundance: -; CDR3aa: CATSRDLDRGNYGCTF; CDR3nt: TGTGCCACCAGCAGAGATTTAGACAGGGGGAACTATGGCTGCACCTTC
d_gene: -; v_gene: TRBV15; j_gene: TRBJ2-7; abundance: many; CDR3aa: CATSREDGSYEQYF; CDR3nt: TGTGCCACCAGCAGAGAGGACGGCTCCTACGAGCAGTACTTC
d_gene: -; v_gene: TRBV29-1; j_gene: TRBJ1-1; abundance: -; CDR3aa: CSVEKRAGNTEAFF; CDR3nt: TGCAGCGTTGAAAAACGTGCGGGGAACACTGAAGCTTTCTTT
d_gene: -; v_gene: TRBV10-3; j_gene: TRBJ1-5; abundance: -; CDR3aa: CAISERQGGGNQPQHF; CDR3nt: TGTGCCATCAGTGAGAGGCAGGGCGGCGGCAATCAGCCCCAGCATTTT
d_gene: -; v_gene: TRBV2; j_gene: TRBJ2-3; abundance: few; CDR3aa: CASTGRITDTQYF; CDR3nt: TGTGCCAGCACTGGCAGGATTACAGATACGCAGTATTTT
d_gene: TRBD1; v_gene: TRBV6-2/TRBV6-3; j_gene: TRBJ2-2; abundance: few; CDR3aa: CASRPHRDRGTGELFF; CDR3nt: TGTGCCAGCAGACCACACCGGGACAGGGGTACCGGGGAGCTGTTTTTT
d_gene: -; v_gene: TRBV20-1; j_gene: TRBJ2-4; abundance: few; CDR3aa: CSARDQWWAKNIQYF; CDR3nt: TGCAGTGCTAGAGATCAGTGGTGGGCCAAAAACATTCAGTACTTC
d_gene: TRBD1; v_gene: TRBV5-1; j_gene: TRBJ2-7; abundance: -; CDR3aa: CASFGTGNEQYF; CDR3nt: TGCGCCAGCTTTGGGACAGGGAACGAGCAGTACTTC
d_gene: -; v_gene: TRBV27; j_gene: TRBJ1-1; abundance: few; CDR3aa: CASSQIGTATEAFF; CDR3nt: TGTGCCAGCAGTCAGATTGGGACGGCCACTGAAGCTTTCTTT
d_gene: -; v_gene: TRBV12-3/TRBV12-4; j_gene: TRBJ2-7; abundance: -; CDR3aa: CASSFGTTDRYF; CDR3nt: TGTGCCAGCAGTTTTGGGACAACCGACCGGTACTTC
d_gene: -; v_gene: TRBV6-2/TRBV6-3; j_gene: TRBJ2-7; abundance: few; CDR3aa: CASTQRPMDPYEQYF; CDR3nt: TGTGCCAGCACTCAAAGGCCCATGGACCCCTACGAGCAGTACTTC
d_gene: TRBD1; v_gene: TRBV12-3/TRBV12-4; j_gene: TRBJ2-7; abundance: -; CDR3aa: CASSLGTGAHEQYF; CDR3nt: TGTGCCAGCAGTTTGGGGACAGGGGCCCACGAGCAGTACTTC
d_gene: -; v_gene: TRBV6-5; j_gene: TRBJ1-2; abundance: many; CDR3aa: CASSYLRGRNSYGYTF; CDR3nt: TGTGCCAGCAGTTACTTGCGGGGACGGAATAGCTATGGCTACACCTTC
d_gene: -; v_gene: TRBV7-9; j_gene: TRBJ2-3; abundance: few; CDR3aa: CASSLVAEPTDTQYF; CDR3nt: TGTGCCAGCAGCTTAGTAGCGGAGCCCACAGATACGCAGTATTTT
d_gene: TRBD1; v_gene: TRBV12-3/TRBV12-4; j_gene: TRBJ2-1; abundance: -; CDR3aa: CASNAGTGKQFF; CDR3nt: TGTGCCAGCAACGCCGGGACAGGGAAGCAGTTCTTC
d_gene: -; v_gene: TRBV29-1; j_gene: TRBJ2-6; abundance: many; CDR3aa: CSVEDRVGGANVLTF; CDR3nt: TGCAGCGTTGAAGACCGGGTTGGAGGGGCCAACGTCCTGACTTTC
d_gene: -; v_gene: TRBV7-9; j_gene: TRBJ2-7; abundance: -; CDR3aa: CASSLLAGEATYEQYF; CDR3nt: TGTGCCAGCAGCTTGCTTGCTGGGGAGGCCACCTACGAGCAGTACTTC
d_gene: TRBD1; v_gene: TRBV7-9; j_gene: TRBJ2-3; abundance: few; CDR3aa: CASTPGQGATDTQYF; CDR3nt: TGTGCCAGCACCCCCGGACAGGGGGCCACAGATACGCAGTATTTT
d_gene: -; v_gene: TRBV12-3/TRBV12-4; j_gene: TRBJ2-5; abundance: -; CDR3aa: CASSLRFKETQYF; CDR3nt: TGTGCCAGCAGTTTAAGGTTTAAAGAGACCCAGTACTTC
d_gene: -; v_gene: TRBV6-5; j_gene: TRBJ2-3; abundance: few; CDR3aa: CASSYMQPASTDTQYF; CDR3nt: TGTGCCAGCAGTTACATGCAGCCAGCTAGCACAGATACGCAGTATTTT
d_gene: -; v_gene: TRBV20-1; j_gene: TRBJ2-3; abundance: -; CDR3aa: CSARFGGVTDTQYF; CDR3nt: TGCAGTGCTAGATTTGGAGGGGTAACAGATACGCAGTATTTT
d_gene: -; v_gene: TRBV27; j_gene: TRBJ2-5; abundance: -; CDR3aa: CASSFLDSQETQYF; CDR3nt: TGTGCCAGCAGTTTTTTAGACTCACAAGAGACCCAGTACTTC
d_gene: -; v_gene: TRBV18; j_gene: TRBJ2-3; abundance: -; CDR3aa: CASSHKRPTSTDTQYF; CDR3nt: TGTGCCAGCTCACACAAGCGGCCTACAAGCACAGATACGCAGTATTTT
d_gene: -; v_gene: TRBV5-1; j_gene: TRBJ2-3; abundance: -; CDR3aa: CASSLEVPLRGDTQYF; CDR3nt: TGCGCCAGCAGCTTGGAAGTACCCCTTAGGGGGGATACGCAGTATTTT
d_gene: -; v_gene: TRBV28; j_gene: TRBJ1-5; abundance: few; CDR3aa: CASSGTDRPNNQPQHF; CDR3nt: TGTGCCAGCAGTGGGACGGACCGCCCCAACAATCAGCCCCAGCATTTT
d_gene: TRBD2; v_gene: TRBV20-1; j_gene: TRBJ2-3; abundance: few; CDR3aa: CSARDVSGLAGGSTDTQYF; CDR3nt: TGCAGTGCTAGAGATGTTTCCGGACTAGCGGGAGGCAGCACAGATACGCAGTATTTT
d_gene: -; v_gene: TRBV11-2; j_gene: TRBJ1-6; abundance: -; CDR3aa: CASSLEVLAAYNSPLHF; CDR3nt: TGTGCCAGCAGCTTAGAGGTCCTAGCTGCCTATAATTCACCCCTCCACTTT
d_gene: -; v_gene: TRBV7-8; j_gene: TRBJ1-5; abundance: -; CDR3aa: CASSFGTLNQPQHF; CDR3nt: TGTGCCAGCAGCTTCGGCACCCTCAATCAGCCCCAGCATTTT
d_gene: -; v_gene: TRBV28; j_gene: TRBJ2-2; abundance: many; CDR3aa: CASRNGPYTGELFF; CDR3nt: TGTGCCAGCAGGAACGGACCGTACACCGGGGAGCTGTTTTTT
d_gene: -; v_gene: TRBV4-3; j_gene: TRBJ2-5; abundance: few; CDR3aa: CASSHGTYETQYF; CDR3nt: TGCGCCAGCAGCCACGGGACTTACGAGACCCAGTACTTC
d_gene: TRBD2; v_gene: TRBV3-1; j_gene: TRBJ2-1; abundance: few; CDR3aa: CASSPRTSGANNEQFF; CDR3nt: TGTGCCAGCAGCCCCAGGACTAGCGGGGCCAACAATGAGCAGTTCTTC
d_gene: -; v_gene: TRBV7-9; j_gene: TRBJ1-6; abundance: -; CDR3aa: CASSLADNSPLHF; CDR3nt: TGTGCCAGCAGCTTGGCGGATAATTCACCCCTCCACTTT
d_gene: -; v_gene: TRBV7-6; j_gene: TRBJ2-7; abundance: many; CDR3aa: CASSLTEAGGNYEQYF; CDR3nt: TGTGCCAGCAGCTTAACTGAGGCTGGGGGTAACTACGAGCAGTACTTC
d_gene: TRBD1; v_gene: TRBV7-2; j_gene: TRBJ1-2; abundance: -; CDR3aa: CASSPQGARGYTF; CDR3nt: TGTGCCAGCAGCCCACAGGGGGCGCGTGGCTACACCTTC
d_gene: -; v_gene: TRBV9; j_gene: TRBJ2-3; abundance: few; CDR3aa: CASSVGPGQLTDTQYF; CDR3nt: TGTGCCAGCAGCGTAGGCCCGGGACAACTCACAGATACGCAGTATTTT
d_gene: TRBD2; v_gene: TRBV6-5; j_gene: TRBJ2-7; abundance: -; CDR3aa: CASSWGGTDYEQYF; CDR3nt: TGTGCCAGCAGTTGGGGAGGGACTGACTACGAGCAGTACTTC
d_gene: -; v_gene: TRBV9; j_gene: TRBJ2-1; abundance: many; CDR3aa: CASSVGGEEYNEQFF; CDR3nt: TGTGCCAGCAGCGTTGGCGGGGAGGAATACAATGAGCAGTTCTTC
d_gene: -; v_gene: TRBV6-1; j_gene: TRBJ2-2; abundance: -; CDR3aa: CASRDPNTGELFF; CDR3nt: TGTGCCAGCAGGGACCCGAACACCGGGGAGCTGTTTTTT
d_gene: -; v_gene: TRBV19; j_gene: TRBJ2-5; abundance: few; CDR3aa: CASSIFGGTQYF; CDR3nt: TGTGCCAGTAGTATATTTGGAGGGACCCAGTACTTC
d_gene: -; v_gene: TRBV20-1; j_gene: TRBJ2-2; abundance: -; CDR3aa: CSARDMTSGPANTGELFF; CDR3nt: TGCAGTGCTAGAGATATGACGTCAGGACCTGCGAACACCGGGGAGCTGTTTTTT
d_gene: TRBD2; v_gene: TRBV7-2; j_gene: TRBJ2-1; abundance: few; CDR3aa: CASSLARGWVSYNEQFF; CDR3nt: TGTGCCAGCAGCTTAGCGCGGGGGTGGGTATCCTACAATGAGCAGTTCTTC
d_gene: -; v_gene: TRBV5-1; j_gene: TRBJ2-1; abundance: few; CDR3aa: CASSLAPLSGTNEQFF; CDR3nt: TGCGCCAGCAGCTTGGCCCCCTTGTCAGGTACAAATGAGCAGTTCTTC
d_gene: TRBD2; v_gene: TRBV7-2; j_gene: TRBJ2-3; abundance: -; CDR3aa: CASTAYSGGADTQYF; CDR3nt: TGTGCCAGCACGGCATATAGCGGGGGGGCAGATACGCAGTATTTT
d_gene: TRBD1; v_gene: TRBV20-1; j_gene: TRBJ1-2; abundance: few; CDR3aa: CSARAQWTGGAGNYGYTF; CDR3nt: TGCAGTGCTAGAGCACAATGGACAGGGGGCGCCGGTAACTATGGCTACACCTTC
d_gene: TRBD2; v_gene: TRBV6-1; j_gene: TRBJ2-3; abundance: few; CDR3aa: CASRRTSGRGDTQYF; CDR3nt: TGTGCCAGCAGGCGGACTAGCGGGAGGGGTGATACGCAGTATTTT
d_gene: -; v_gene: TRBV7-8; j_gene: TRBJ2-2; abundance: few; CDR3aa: CASTQRGGGTGELFF; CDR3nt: TGTGCCAGCACGCAGCGAGGGGGGGGGACCGGGGAGCTGTTTTTT
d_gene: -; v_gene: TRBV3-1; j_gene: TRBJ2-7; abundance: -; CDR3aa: CASSQDWSYEQYF; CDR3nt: TGTGCCAGCAGCCAAGATTGGAGCTACGAGCAGTACTTC
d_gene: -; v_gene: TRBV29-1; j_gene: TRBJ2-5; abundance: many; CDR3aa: CSVGSNQETQYF; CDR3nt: TGCAGCGTCGGCTCGAACCAAGAGACCCAGTACTTC
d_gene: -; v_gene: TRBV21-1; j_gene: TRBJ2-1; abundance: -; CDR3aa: CANRAGADNEQFF; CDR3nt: TGTGCCAACCGAGCCGGGGCGGACAATGAGCAGTTCTTC
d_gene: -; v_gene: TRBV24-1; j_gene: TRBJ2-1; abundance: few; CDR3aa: CATSDFRGRLFF; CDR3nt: TGTGCCACCAGTGATTTTCGGGGGAGGCTGTTCTTC
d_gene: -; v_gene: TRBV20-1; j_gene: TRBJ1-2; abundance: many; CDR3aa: CSAVDSFNYGYTF; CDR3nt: TGCAGTGCCGTTGACTCCTTCAACTATGGCTACACCTTC
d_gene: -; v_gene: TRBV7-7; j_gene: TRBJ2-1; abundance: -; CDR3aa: CASSLGQNYNEQFF; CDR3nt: TGTGCTAGCAGCTTGGGGCAGAACTACAATGAGCAGTTCTTC
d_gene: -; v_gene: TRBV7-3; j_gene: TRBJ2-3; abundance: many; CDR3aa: CASSLSRSDTQYF; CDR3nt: TGTGCCAGCAGCTTAAGCAGGTCGGATACGCAGTATTTT
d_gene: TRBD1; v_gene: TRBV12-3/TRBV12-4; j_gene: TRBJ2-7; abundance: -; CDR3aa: CASSQGTGRQYF; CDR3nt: TGTGCCAGCAGTCAAGGGACAGGGCGACAGTACTTC
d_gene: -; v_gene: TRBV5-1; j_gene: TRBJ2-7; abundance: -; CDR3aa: CASSFLRGTYEQYF; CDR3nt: TGCGCCAGCAGCTTTTTAAGGGGGACCTACGAGCAGTACTTC
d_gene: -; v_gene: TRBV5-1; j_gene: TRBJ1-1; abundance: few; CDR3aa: CASSLDWESEAFF; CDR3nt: TGCGCCAGCAGCTTGGATTGGGAATCCGAAGCTTTCTTT
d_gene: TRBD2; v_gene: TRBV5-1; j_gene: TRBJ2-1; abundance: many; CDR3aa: CASSLWRGGSYNEQFF; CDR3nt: TGCGCCAGCAGCTTGTGGCGGGGGGGCTCCTACAATGAGCAGTTCTTC
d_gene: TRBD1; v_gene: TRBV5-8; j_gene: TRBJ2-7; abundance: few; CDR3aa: CASSGWTGDEQYF; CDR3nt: TGTGCCAGCAGCGGGTGGACAGGGGACGAGCAGTACTTC
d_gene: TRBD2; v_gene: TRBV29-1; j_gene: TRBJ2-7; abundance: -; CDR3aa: CSPPSGRNSYEQYF; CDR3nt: TGCAGCCCCCCGAGCGGGAGGAATTCCTACGAGCAGTACTTC
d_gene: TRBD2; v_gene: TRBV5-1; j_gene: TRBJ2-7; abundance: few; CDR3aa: CASSLAFTSGSYEQYF; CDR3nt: TGCGCCAGCAGCTTGGCCTTCACTAGCGGGAGTTACGAGCAGTACTTC